Reported below is one T cell receptor (beta chain). The clone's antigen remains unknown. Per-base quality was not reported, and no clone a single base away is much larger than it. This record comes from a study of T cells after posttransplantation cyclophosphamide (dated by TCRdb to the mid-2010s). With respect to the entire study: Using TRB sequencing, the study followed how the T cell repertoire reconstituted after myeloablative bone marrow transplantation in which posttransplantation cyclophosphamide served as GVHD prophylaxis. Samples from approximately 37 PTCy-treated patients, along with samples from some 16 of their related bone marrow donors, underwent antigen receptor sequencing. Blood from every one of the approximately 30 PTCy patients who had 1-year posttransplant specimens underwent TRB sequencing. Up to roughly 3 additional blood samples from 2 to 5.2 years after transplant were also TRB-sequenced in 3 patients, as was pretransplant blood from a handful of patients. TRA and TRB clonality were tightly correlated in several samples, so subsequent TCR analyses focused on TRB only. Public TRB sequences were searched against a database of over 3,600 sequences associated with responses to pathogens, tumor antigens, self-antigens and alloantigens. General study outcomes and caveats: Across approximately 41 patients, TRB clonality was highly associated with recipient CMV seropositivity and CMV reactivation, and PTCy diversity was similar to diversity in CNI/methotrexate controls. The TRB repertoires of T cells infiltrating skin or the GI tract showed only limited overlap with the TRB repertoires found in blood. Donor-recipient similarity was low at 1-2 months but increased during the first year, and donor CD8+ memory clones often dominated later blood repertoires.

Interpreted using the paper, the treatment or condition label stands for: high-dose cyclophosphamide on days +3 and +4 as single-agent GVHD prophylaxis. Patients in the PTCy group got busulfan and fludarabine conditioning, a marrow graft from a related or unrelated donor, and cyclophosphamide on days +3 and +4. PTCy-treated patients were drawn from a prospective multi-institutional clinical trial. Mononuclear cells from peripheral blood and bone marrow were separated by Ficoll-Hypaque density centrifugation and then cryopreserved. For this chain, trimming is 5 bases at the V end and 1 base at the J end, and the number of junction bases without a gene match is 4. The germline V gene provides CDR1 SGHRS and CDR2 YFSETQ. Counted from cysteine to phenylalanine, this CDR3 has 15 amino acids. The sequence is cut down to CDR3 DNA, 45 bases in frame from base 1. TRB sequencing was run on genomic DNA with either the immunoSEQ assay at survey resolution or the hsTCRB kit. The paper's processing steps were these. Initial read processing used immunoSEQ software, and repertoire analyses used the LymphoSeq R package. For each TRB dataset, clonality was calculated as 1 minus normalized Shannon entropy, and the Gini coefficient was computed as well. To infer phenotypes in unsorted samples, TRB sequences from sorted subsets of the recipient or donor were mapped onto the unsorted samples of the same recipient. As stored in TCRdb, this immuneACCESS dataset retains in-frame rearrangements with V and J assigned. A fraction of the clones does not appear; measured against another copy, unresolved V genes explain less than half of the discrepancy, and the remainder lacks a known reason. V, J and clone size are those of that table, while D and trimming were read from the DNA. This sample lists 5,500 to 8,500 clones; roughly 77% were detected once. The ten largest clones add up to 20% of the sample.

The rearranged chain carries TRBV5-1 and TRBJ2-2, and TRBD2 aligns with 8 junction nucleotides. This receptor was obtained from a female patient in her fifties or sixties who received an allogeneic stem cell transplant from a related donor, was CMV-positive, and had no GVHD. After a transplant, some T cells may be of graft donor origin. This specimen was PBMCs, taken after allogeneic stem cell transplant with posttransplant cyclophosphamide. The nucleotides are TGCGCCAGCAGTACGACTAGCGTGAACACCGGGGAGCTGTTTTTT. Its amino acids are CASSTTSVNTGELFF.